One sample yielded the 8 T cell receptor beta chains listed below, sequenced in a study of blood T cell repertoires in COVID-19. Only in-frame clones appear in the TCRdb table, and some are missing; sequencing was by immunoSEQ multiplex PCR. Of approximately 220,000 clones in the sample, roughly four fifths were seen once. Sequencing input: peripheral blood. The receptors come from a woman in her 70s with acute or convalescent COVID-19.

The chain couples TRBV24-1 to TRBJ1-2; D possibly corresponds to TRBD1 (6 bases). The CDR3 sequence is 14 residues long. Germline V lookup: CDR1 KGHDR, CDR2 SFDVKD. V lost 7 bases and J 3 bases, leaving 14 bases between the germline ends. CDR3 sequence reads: CATSQGHSDYGYTF. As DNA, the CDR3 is TGTGCCACCAGCCAGGGACACAGCGACTATGGCTACACCTTC.

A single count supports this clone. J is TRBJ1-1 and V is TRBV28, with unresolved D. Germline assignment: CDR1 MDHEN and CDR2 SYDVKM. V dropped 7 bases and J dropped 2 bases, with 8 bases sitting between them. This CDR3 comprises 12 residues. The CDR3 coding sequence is TGTGCCAGCACGGACTATAACACTGAAGCTTTCTTT. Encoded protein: CASTDYNTEAFF.

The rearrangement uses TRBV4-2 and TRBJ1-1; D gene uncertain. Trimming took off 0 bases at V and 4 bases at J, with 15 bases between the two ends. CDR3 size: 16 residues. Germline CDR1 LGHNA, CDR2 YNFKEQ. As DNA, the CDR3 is TGTGCCAGCAGCCAAGATCCACCCGGGTGGAGCACTGAAGCTTTCTTT. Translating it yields CASSQDPPGWSTEAFF.

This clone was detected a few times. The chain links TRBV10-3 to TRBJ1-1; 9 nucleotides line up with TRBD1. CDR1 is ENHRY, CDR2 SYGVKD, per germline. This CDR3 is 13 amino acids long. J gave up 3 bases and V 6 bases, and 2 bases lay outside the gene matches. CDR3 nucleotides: TGTGCCATCAGACAGGGGGCGGACACTGAAGCTTTCTTT. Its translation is CAIRQGADTEAFF.

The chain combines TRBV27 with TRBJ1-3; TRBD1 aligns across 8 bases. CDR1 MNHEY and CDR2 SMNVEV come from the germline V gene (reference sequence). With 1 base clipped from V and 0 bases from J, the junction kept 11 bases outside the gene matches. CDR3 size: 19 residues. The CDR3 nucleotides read TGTGCCAGCAGTTTATATGGGTCGACAGGGGCGAGCTCTGGAAACACCATATATTTT. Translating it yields CASSLYGSTGASSGNTIYF.

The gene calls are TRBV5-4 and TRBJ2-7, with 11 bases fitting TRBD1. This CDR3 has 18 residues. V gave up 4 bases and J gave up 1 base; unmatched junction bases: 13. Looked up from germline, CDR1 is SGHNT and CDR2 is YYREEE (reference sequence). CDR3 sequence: CASSRMGQGGRSSYEQYF. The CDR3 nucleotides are TGTGCCAGCAGCCGAATGGGACAGGGGGGAAGGTCGTCCTACGAGCAGTACTTC.

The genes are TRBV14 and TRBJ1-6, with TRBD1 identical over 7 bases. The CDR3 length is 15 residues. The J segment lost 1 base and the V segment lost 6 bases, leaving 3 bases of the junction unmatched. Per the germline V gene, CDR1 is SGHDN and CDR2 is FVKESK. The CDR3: CASRPTGSYNSPLHF. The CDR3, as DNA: TGTGCCAGCAGGCCGACAGGGTCCTATAATTCACCCCTCCACTTT.

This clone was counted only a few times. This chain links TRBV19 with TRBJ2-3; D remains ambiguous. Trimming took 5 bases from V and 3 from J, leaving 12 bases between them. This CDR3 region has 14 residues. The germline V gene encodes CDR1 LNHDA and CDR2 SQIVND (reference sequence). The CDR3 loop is CASSYSTTTDTQYF. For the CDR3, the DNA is TGTGCCAGTAGTTACTCGACAACGACAGATACGCAGTATTTT.